This T cell receptor beta chain appears in the sequencing data of a study of PD-1 blockade in classical Hodgkin lymphoma. Only in-frame clones appear in the TCRdb table, and some are missing; sequencing was by immunoSEQ multiplex PCR. Of some 16,000 clones in the sample, about 83% were seen once. Stated time point: cycle 4 day 1 (C4D1), after around six weeks of nivolumab. All patients relapsed after autologous stem cell transplantation, and brentuximab vedotin exposure varied. Reported best responses ranged across complete response, partial response or progressive disease. The V end was cut by 5 bases, the J end by 9 bases, with 23 bases between. The CDR3 consists of 16 residues. Germline V gene lookup returns CDR1 LGHNT and CDR2 FRNRAP.

The rearrangement uses TRBV12-5 and TRBJ1-5; TRBD1 is a possible D gene (5 bases). The sample was peripheral blood mononuclear cells (PBMCs), taken before the fourth cycle of nivolumab. The TCR comes from a human donor with classical Hodgkin lymphoma. CDR3 nucleotide sequence: TGTGCTAGTGGTCCCAAAAGTGAAAGACAGCACCGGCCCCAGCATTTT. It encodes CASGPKSERQHRPQHF.